These 10 T cell receptor beta chains were sequenced from one sample in a study of blood T cell repertoires in COVID-19. Clones were read by immunoSEQ multiplex PCR, and TCRdb kept only the in-frame ones, dropping some. The sample holds about 43,000 clones; about nine tenths are singletons and the top ten take 15% to 19%. The sample comprised peripheral blood. The receptors were sampled from a man aged 55 to 70 with active COVID-19.

V and J are TRBV10-3 and TRBJ2-2; D may be TRBD2 (5 bases). Between the trimmed V and J ends, which lost 0 bases and 6 bases, there was a span of 14 bases. Germline CDR1 ENHRY, CDR2 SYGVKD. The CDR3 is 16 amino acids. CDR3 residues: CAISESRTGRSGELFF. CDR3 in DNA: TGTGCCATCAGTGAGTCGCGGACGGGAAGATCCGGGGAGCTGTTTTTT.

This clone was seen once. V is TRBV2 and J is TRBJ2-7; TRBD1 matches 8 bases. Trimming at V came to 8 bases and at J to 4 bases, leaving 10 bases not matched to a gene. This CDR3 region has 14 residues. Germline CDR1 is SNHLY and CDR2 is FYNNEI. The CDR3, as DNA: TGTGCCAGCCTAGTACCGGGACAGGAGTACGAGCAGTACTTC. Encoded protein: CASLVPGQEYEQYF.

The chain has TRBV10-2 and TRBJ2-1; 7 bases map to TRBD2. V gave up 7 bases and J gave up 1 base; unmatched junction bases: 7. Germline V CDR1 and CDR2: WSHSY, SAAADI. CDR3 length: 15 amino acids. The CDR3 DNA sequence: TGCGCCAGCACCCGGGAGGCCGGTTCCTACAATGAGCAGTTCTTC. It translates to CASTREAGSYNEQFF.

This clone has a handful of counts. The CDR3 sequence is CATSDPDSRPALQYF. The CDR3 nucleotides read TGTGCCACCAGTGATCCGGACTCACGACCGGCCCTCCAGTACTTC. This chain connects TRBV24-1 to TRBJ2-5; TRBD2 is a possible D gene (5 bases). The CDR3 is 15 amino acids. V lost 3 bases, J lost 10 bases, and 20 bases lay in between. Germline V gives CDR1 KGHDR, CDR2 SFDVKD.

This clone was counted only a few times. The chain joins TRBV2 to TRBJ2-7; 9 bases agree with TRBD1. This CDR3 contains 14 residues. Per germline, CDR1 SNHLY and CDR2 FYNNEI. Trimming cost V 5 bases and J 3 bases; bases outside gene matches: 5. The CDR3 sequence is CASSQGDRVYEQYF. CDR3 coding DNA: TGTGCCAGCAGTCAAGGGGACAGGGTCTACGAGCAGTACTTC.

The rearrangement links TRBV7-2 to TRBJ2-1; 8 bases map to TRBD2. The CDR3 covers 16 residues. J was trimmed by 5 bases and V by 4 bases; bases with no gene match: 10. CDR1 and CDR2 (germline): SGHTA, FQGNSA. The CDR3 region is CASSSNGGALNNEQFF. The CDR3 nucleotides read TGTGCCAGCAGCTCTAACGGGGGGGCACTGAACAATGAGCAGTTCTTC.

The rearrangement joins TRBV7-8 to TRBJ2-3; tentative D call: TRBD1 (5 bases). Trimming pared 2 bases from V and 6 bases from J, leaving 6 bases between. Per the germline V gene, CDR1 is SGHVS and CDR2 is FQNEAQ. This CDR3 has 12 amino acids. The CDR3 bases are TGTGCCAGCAGCTTATCAGGGGATACGCAGTATTTT. Translation: CASSLSGDTQYF.

The rearrangement links TRBV19 to TRBJ1-2, with D unclear. The CDR3 runs 14 residues. V was trimmed by 4 bases and J by 6 bases, leaving 15 bases between them. Germline V CDR1 and CDR2: LNHDA, SQIVND (reference sequence). CDR3 amino acids: CASSTNGIDNGYTF. The CDR3 coding sequence is TGTGCCAGTAGTACCAACGGTATAGACAATGGCTACACCTTC.

The chain has TRBV11-2 and TRBJ2-4; D gene ambiguous. The germline gives CDR1 SGHAT, CDR2 FQNNGV. The CDR3 has 11 residues. Trimming removed 6 bases from V and 6 bases from J, with 6 bases in between. The CDR3 reads CASSAVNIQYF. CDR3 bases: TGTGCCAGCAGTGCAGTAAACATTCAGTACTTC.

This clone was detected only once. The V gene is TRBV19, the J gene TRBJ2-5; D possibly corresponds to TRBD2 (5 bases). V was pared by 4 bases and J by 1 base, with 10 bases between. Looked up from germline, CDR1 is LNHDA and CDR2 is SQIVND (reference sequence). The CDR3 has 14 amino acids. CDR3 region: CASSSRGVQETQYF. The CDR3 DNA is TGTGCCAGTAGTAGCCGGGGTGTCCAAGAGACCCAGTACTTC.